Below are 30 T cell receptor beta chains sequenced from a single sample in a study of blood T cell repertoires in COVID-19. Clones were read by immunoSEQ multiplex PCR, and TCRdb kept only the in-frame ones, dropping some. In the table there are roughly 140,000 clones, 85% of which are singletons. What was sequenced was peripheral blood. The receptor source for this set is a woman aged 35 to 49 with active or convalescent COVID-19.

The chain is built from TRBV27 and TRBJ2-3, with TRBD2 matching 15 bases. Germline loops: CDR1 MNHEY, CDR2 SMNVEV (reference sequence). The CDR3 spans 16 residues. Trimming removed 2 bases from V and 8 bases from J; junction bases left unmatched: 5. The DNA of the CDR3 is TGTGCCAGCAGTTTAGTGGGACTAGCGGGAGGACGTACGCAGTATTTT. It yields the protein CASSLVGLAGGRTQYF.

The V gene is TRBV7-2, the J gene TRBJ2-2; possible D gene TRBD2, 6 bases. This CDR3 has 15 amino acids. The germline CDR1 and CDR2 sequences are SGHTA and FQGNSA. V lost 2 bases to trimming and J lost 4 bases, with 11 bases between them. The CDR3 loop is CASSLTGDTTGELFF. CDR3 coding DNA: TGTGCCAGCAGCTTAACGGGGGATACCACCGGGGAGCTGTTTTTT.

DNA for the CDR3: TGTGCCGTTCCAAGCGGGAGGTCCTACAATGAGCAGTTCTTC. It translates to CAVPSGRSYNEQFF. The gene calls are TRBV28 and TRBJ2-1; 9 nucleotides agree with TRBD2. Germline V CDR1 and CDR2: MDHEN, SYDVKM. The CDR3 length is 14 residues. Trimming removed 11 bases from V and 1 base from J; junction bases left unmatched: 6. The full variable domain, in which reference TRBV28 and TRBJ2-1 provide the parts outside the CDR3, is DVKVTQSSRYLVKRTGEKVFLECVQDMDHENMFWYRQDPGLGLRLIYFSYDVKMKEKGDIPEGYSVSREKKERFSLILESASTNQTSMYLCAVPSGRSYNEQFFGPGTRLTVL.

In this sample, this clone turned up once. The chain joins TRBV28 to TRBJ1-1; perhaps TRBD1 as D (6 bases). In germline, CDR1 is MDHEN, CDR2 SYDVKM. V was clipped by 6 bases and J by 8 bases, with 13 bases between them. The CDR3 is 12 residues long. In DNA form, the CDR3 reads TGTGCCAGCAGACTATCCGGGACAGAAGCTTTCTTT. Translating gives CASRLSGTEAFF.

This rearrangement joins TRBV28 to TRBJ1-2; tentative D call: TRBD1 (5 bases). The CDR3 covers 15 residues. V was cut by 4 bases and J by 3 bases, with 15 bases left in between. Germline V gene lookup returns CDR1 MDHEN and CDR2 SYDVKM. CDR3 in DNA: TGTGCCAGCAGTTATAGGGGCCCTGGGGACTATGGCTACACCTTC. It codes for CASSYRGPGDYGYTF.

Written as DNA, the CDR3 is TGTGCCAGTAGTATTCTCAATGAGCAGTTCTTC. Translated, it gives CASSILNEQFF. This chain uses TRBV19 with TRBJ2-1; D unclear. There are 11 residues in the CDR3. Germline values: CDR1 LNHDA, CDR2 SQIVND (reference sequence). V was clipped by 3 bases and J by 6 bases, with 3 bases between them.

The V and J genes are TRBV30 and TRBJ1-6; no reliable D call. V gave up 2 bases and J gave up 4 bases, with 6 bases separating them. CDR1 is GTSNPN and CDR2 is SVGIG in the germline V gene (reference sequence). This CDR3 is built from 13 residues. The CDR3 here is CAWSRRYNSPLHF. CDR3 DNA sequence: TGTGCCTGGAGTAGGAGGTATAATTCACCCCTCCACTTT.

J is TRBJ1-5 and V is TRBV15; no definite D call. Germline V gene lookup returns CDR1 LNHNV and CDR2 YYDKDF (reference sequence). The CDR3 runs to 15 residues. Trimming pared 1 base from V and 0 bases from J, leaving 7 bases between. The CDR3: CATSRGSYSNQPQHF. The CDR3 nucleotides read TGTGCCACCAGCAGAGGCAGTTATAGCAATCAGCCCCAGCATTTT.

The sample holds a few counts of this clone. V usage is TRBV27 and J usage is TRBJ2-1; D perhaps matches TRBD2 (7 bases). With 3 bases removed from V and 4 bases from J, the gap between germline ends came to 19 bases. The CDR3 covers 17 residues. From germline, CDR1 is MNHEY and CDR2 SMNVEV (reference sequence). CDR3 nucleotides: TGTGCCAGCAGTTTCGTGTGGGGGGGCGCGGAGTACAATGAGCAGTTCTTC. Translation gives CASSFVWGGAEYNEQFF.

The chain employs TRBV4-3 and TRBJ1-2, with TRBD1 matching over 7 bases. The CDR3 contains 14 residues. Trimming cost V 5 bases and J 6 bases; bases outside gene matches: 9. CDR1 and CDR2 (germline): LGHNA, YSLEER. CDR3 residues: CASSYYRGWDGYTF. In DNA, the CDR3 is TGCGCCAGCAGCTACTACAGGGGATGGGATGGCTACACCTTC.

This chain links TRBV6-5 with TRBJ1-2, with no clear D. The CDR3 is 12 residues long. Trimming removed 8 bases at V and 0 bases at J, with 7 bases between. Germline CDR1 and CDR2: MNHEY and SVGAGI. CDR3 DNA sequence: TGTGCCAGCGCGAGGGCTAACTATGGCTACACCTTC. Amino acids: CASARANYGYTF.

The chain links TRBV5-8 to TRBJ2-1; D is undetermined. This CDR3 is 14 amino acids long. The germline V gene encodes CDR1 SGHTS and CDR2 YDEGEE. V lost 4 bases and J lost 3, with 11 bases in between. The CDR3 sequence: CASSPSENYNEQFF. The CDR3 DNA is TGTGCCAGCAGCCCCTCGGAGAACTACAATGAGCAGTTCTTC.

V is TRBV6-4 and J is TRBJ1-2, with D maybe TRBD1 (5 bases). CDR1 is MRHNA and CDR2 is SNTAGT in the germline V gene. The germline V and J ends were trimmed by 4 bases and 5 bases, with 11 bases remaining between them. The CDR3 is made up of 13 amino acids. In DNA form, the CDR3 reads TGTGCCAGCAGTGGCCAGGGAGGGTATGGCTACACCTTC. Encoded protein: CASSGQGGYGYTF.

This chain joins TRBV7-2 and TRBJ2-1, with 11 bases lining up with TRBD2. The trim removed 5 bases at V and 5 bases at J, leaving 8 bases unmatched. The CDR3 contains 16 residues. Per the germline V gene, CDR1 is SGHTA and CDR2 is FQGNSA. Written as DNA, the CDR3 is TGTGCCAGCAGCCCGCCGGGACTAGCGGTTAACAATGAGCAGTTCTTC. It yields the protein CASSPPGLAVNNEQFF.

This clone was seen a handful of times. CDR3 in amino acids: CASSLSSAGDTLHF. CDR3 coding DNA: TGCGCCAGCAGCTTGAGTTCGGCAGGGGACACCCTCCACTTT. The genes are TRBV5-1 and TRBJ1-6; D may be TRBD1 (6 bases). CDR3 length equals 14 residues. The germline V and J ends were trimmed by 1 base and 14 bases, with 16 bases remaining between them. Germline V gene data show CDR1 as SGHRS and CDR2 as YFSETQ.

The V gene is TRBV5-1, the J gene TRBJ2-7; 7 nucleotides align to TRBD1. V shed 6 bases, J shed 2 bases, and the junction held 5 bases outside the gene matches. In germline, CDR1 is SGHRS, CDR2 YFSETQ. This CDR3 is 13 amino acids long. In DNA form, the CDR3 reads TGCGCCAGCACGCGACAGGGAGCCTACGAGCAGTACTTC. It translates to CASTRQGAYEQYF.

This clone was detected only a few times. The V gene is TRBV5-1, the J gene TRBJ1-1; D perhaps matches TRBD1 (6 bases). The V and J ends lost 4 bases and 7 bases respectively, with 11 bases between them. From germline, CDR1 is SGHRS and CDR2 YFSETQ. The CDR3 loop spans 12 amino acids. In DNA form, the CDR3 reads TGCGCCAGCAGCCCCCAGGACAGTGAAGCTTTCTTT. Translation: CASSPQDSEAFF.

The chain employs TRBV6-5 and TRBJ2-3, with TRBD2 identical over 9 bases. The CDR3 is 15 residues long. J gave up 3 bases and V 7 bases, and 8 bases lay outside the gene matches. Germline V gene data show CDR1 as MNHEY and CDR2 as SVGAGI. The CDR3 sequence is CASMGRRGGTDTQYF. Here the CDR3 DNA reads TGTGCCAGCATGGGGAGGCGGGGGGGTACAGATACGCAGTATTTT.

The chain is built from TRBV18 and TRBJ2-1; 8 bases match TRBD1. J lost 4 bases, V lost 3 bases, and 14 bases had no gene match. Germline CDR1 reads KGHSH; CDR2 reads LQKENI. The CDR3 runs to 18 residues. The CDR3 reads CASSPFSTGTGKYNEQFF. The DNA for the CDR3 is TGTGCCAGCTCACCTTTCTCCACTGGGACAGGAAAGTACAATGAGCAGTTCTTC.

The J gene is TRBJ1-5, the V gene TRBV10-1; D call uncertain. CDR3 length equals 13 residues. Between the trimmed V and J ends, which lost 0 bases and 4 bases, there was a span of 4 bases. CDR1 is WNHNN, CDR2 SYGVQD, per germline (reference sequence). As DNA, the CDR3 is TGCGCCAGCAGTGAGTCTAGTAATCAGCCCCAGCATTTT. Its translation is CASSESSNQPQHF.

J is TRBJ1-1 and V is TRBV7-9; TRBD1 matches at 8 bases. This CDR3 has 15 residues. V lost 7 bases to trimming and J lost 2 bases; unmatched junction nucleotides: 9. CDR1 SEHNR and CDR2 FQNEAQ come from the germline V gene (reference sequence). The CDR3 protein is CASTPAGGRNTEAFF. The CDR3 DNA reads TGTGCCAGCACGCCGGCAGGGGGCCGAAACACTGAAGCTTTCTTT.

This clone was seen more than once but under ten times. The CDR3 region has the DNA TGTGCCAGCAGCCTACGGGGTAGCGGGTATCTAGGGGATGAGCAGTTCTTC. It yields the protein CASSLRGSGYLGDEQFF. The genes are TRBV3-1 (or the pseudogene TRBV3-2) and TRBJ2-1, with 7 bases fitting TRBD2. In germline, CDR1 is LGHDT, CDR2 YNNKEL (reference sequence). This CDR3 has 17 residues. With V trimmed by 4 bases and J by 8 bases, 17 bases remained unmatched.

The rearrangement joins TRBV5-6 to TRBJ2-3; tentative D call: TRBD1 (5 bases). V shed 0 bases and J shed 0 bases, with 11 bases lying between them. The CDR3 sequence is 16 residues long. Germline loops: CDR1 SGHDT, CDR2 YYEEEE. In DNA form, the CDR3 reads TGTGCCAGCAGCTTGGTAAGGCAGGGAAGCACAGATACGCAGTATTTT. Translating gives CASSLVRQGSTDTQYF. The entire variable domain, with the rest obtained from reference TRBV5-6 and TRBJ2-3, is as follows: DAGVTQSPTHLIKTRGQQVTLRCSPKSGHDTVSWYQQALGQGPQFIFQYYEEEERQRGNFPDRFSGHQFPNYSSELNVNALLLGDSALYLCASSLVRQGSTDTQYFGPGTRLTVL.

This chain links TRBV11-2 with TRBJ1-6, with 8 bases aligning to TRBD1. Germline V gene sequence: CDR1 SGHAT, CDR2 FQNNGV. Trimming removed 5 bases from V and 3 bases from J; junction bases left unmatched: 6. CDR3 length: 16 residues. CDR3 in amino acids: CASSPRDRSYNSPLHF. CDR3 DNA: TGTGCCAGCAGCCCCAGGGACAGGAGCTATAATTCACCCCTCCACTTT.

CDR3 region: CASSLPGTGGNYGYTF. DNA for the CDR3: TGTGCCAGCAGCTTACCTGGGACAGGGGGTAACTATGGCTACACCTTC. This chain joins TRBV7-2 and TRBJ1-2; TRBD1 agrees at 11 bases. The CDR3 is 16 amino acids. Germline V gene sequence: CDR1 SGHTA, CDR2 FQGNSA. V gave up 2 bases and J gave up 1 base; unmatched junction bases: 3.

CDR3 bases: TGTGCCTTTTCCCCGGGACAGGGACCCCCAAGGGAGACCCAGTACTTC. This gives the protein CAFSPGQGPPRETQYF. J is TRBJ2-5 and V is TRBV30; 9 nucleotides align to TRBD1. The length of the CDR3 is 16 residues. The germline V gene has CDR1 GTSNPN and CDR2 SVGIG (reference sequence). Germline trimming cut 7 bases from V and 5 bases from J; bases unmatched to any gene: 17.

The rearrangement links TRBV29-1 to TRBJ2-7; 16 bases are a match to TRBD2. The germline V gene has CDR1 SQVTM and CDR2 ANQGSEA. The J segment lost 5 bases and the V segment lost 3 bases, leaving 7 bases of the junction unmatched. The CDR3 length is 16 residues. The CDR3 sequence is CSVEGLAGGPRNEQYF. The CDR3 nucleotides read TGCAGCGTTGAGGGACTAGCGGGAGGGCCGAGAAACGAGCAGTACTTC.

CDR3 sequence: CASSPPTASGSAYNEQFF. As DNA, the CDR3 is TGCGCCAGCAGCCCGCCCACCGCTAGCGGGAGCGCCTACAATGAGCAGTTCTTC. The chain recombines TRBV4-1 with TRBJ2-1; 10 bases line up with TRBD2. CDR3 length: 18 residues. The germline CDR1 and CDR2 sequences are MGHRA and YSYEKL. The junction had 11 bases not matched to a gene; V was cut back by 4 bases and J by 2 bases.

The chain carries TRBV15 and TRBJ2-7, with a tentative D call TRBD2 (6 bases). The CDR3 runs to 15 residues. Trimming left V 5 bases short and J 9 bases short, with 23 bases between. Germline V CDR1 and CDR2: LNHNV, YYDKDF (reference sequence). The CDR3 reads CATSRPGLLSTGQYF. DNA for the CDR3: TGTGCCACCAGCCGTCCGGGACTGCTTAGTACTGGGCAGTACTTC. The full variable domain, its missing parts supplied by reference TRBV15 and TRBJ2-7, is DAMVIQNPRYQVTQFGKPVTLSCSQTLNHNVMYWYQQKSSQAPKLLFHYYDKDFNNEADTPDNFQSRRPNTSFCFLDIRSPGLGDTAMYLCATSRPGLLSTGQYFGPGTRLTVT.

The J gene is TRBJ2-5, the V gene TRBV27, with D perhaps TRBD2 (6 bases). V shed 5 bases and J shed 0 bases, with 13 bases lying between them. The CDR3 contains 15 residues. The germline V gene has CDR1 MNHEY and CDR2 SMNVEV (reference sequence). The CDR3 nucleotides read TGTGCCAGCAGTAGAATAGCGGATAACCAAGAGACCCAGTACTTC. This sequence encodes CASSRIADNQETQYF.